This T cell receptor beta chain was identified in a study of CD8 T cells in ankylosing spondylitis. General study findings and limits: There was a TCR beta motif, made of several highly homologous variants, that appeared characteristic of ankylosing spondylitis blood. Clones linked with disease were CD8+ and fairly uncommon in the peripheral blood. Earlier reports found some motif variants in synovial fluid and blood in reactive arthritis.

Libraries of TCR beta came from quantitative 5'-RACE with molecular barcodes. TCRdb independently ran MiXCR on the 5' RACE reads; one entry per CDR3 protein. The sample shows fewer than 250,000 distinct CDR3 sequences, roughly 32% of them seen only once. In its sample, this clonotype was seen once. The target antigen is unknown. The CDR3 covers 14 residues. Trimming removed 2 bases at V and 1 base at J, with 9 bases between. CDR1 and CDR2 (germline): SGHRS, YFSETQ. Material for sequencing was blood, either unsorted or a sorted T cell fraction (not recorded which). V and J are TRBV5-1 and TRBJ1-1; no firm D call. The source is a male donor with ankylosing spondylitis or in good health (not recorded which). The CDR3 sequence is CASSFGPSNTEAFF. The CDR3 bases are TGCGCCAGCAGCTTCGGGCCCTCGAACACTGAAGCTTTCTTT.